One and the same sample provided the 32 T cell receptor beta chains below, sequenced in a study of blood T cell repertoires in COVID-19. Clones were read by immunoSEQ multiplex PCR, and TCRdb kept only the in-frame ones, dropping some. In the table there are about 190,000 clones, roughly 80% of which are singletons. The sample was peripheral blood. These receptors were obtained from a woman in her fifties or sixties with COVID-19, enrolled during active disease.

The V call is TRBV19, the J call TRBJ1-6; 10 bases align to TRBD1. The V and J ends lost 7 bases and 7 bases, in that order; junction bases with no gene match: 7. Germline CDR1 and CDR2: LNHDA and SQIVND (reference sequence). The length of the CDR3 is 15 residues. The chain's CDR3 is CASTRQGASNSPLHF. The CDR3 nucleotides read TGTGCCAGTACTAGACAGGGGGCAAGCAATTCACCCCTCCACTTT.

The J gene is TRBJ1-1, the V gene TRBV19, with D perhaps TRBD1 (6 bases). With 11 bases removed from V and 8 bases from J, the gap between germline ends came to 21 bases. The CDR3 is 13 residues long. Germline V gives CDR1 LNHDA, CDR2 SQIVND (reference sequence). The CDR3 sequence: CASGSGQLAEAFF. In DNA form, the CDR3 reads TGTGCCTCGGGTTCGGGACAATTAGCAGAAGCTTTCTTT.

V gene TRBV5-1 combines with J gene TRBJ2-7; perhaps TRBD1 as D (6 bases). Trimming shortened V by 2 bases and J by 2 bases, and 11 bases separated the two germline ends. Germline V gene sequence: CDR1 SGHRS, CDR2 YFSETQ. The length of the CDR3 is 14 residues. The CDR3, as DNA: TGCGCCAGCAGCTTAGGGGGAGAACCCTACGAGCAGTACTTC. Protein: CASSLGGEPYEQYF.

This clone was picked up many times. This chain joins TRBV6-5 and TRBJ1-2; the D gene is possibly TRBD1 (5 bases). Deletions cut 4 bases from V and 3 bases from J, with 12 bases between. The CDR3 covers 14 residues. Looked up from germline, CDR1 is MNHEY and CDR2 is SVGAGI. The CDR3 sequence: CASSFRVGDYGYTF. CDR3 bases: TGTGCCAGCAGTTTCAGGGTGGGTGACTATGGCTACACCTTC.

This clone was counted a single time. This rearrangement joins TRBV19 to TRBJ2-1; 14 nucleotides line up with TRBD2. The CDR3 extends over 16 amino acids. V trimming: 6 bases; J trimming: 2 bases; junction bases outside the gene matches: 3. Germline values: CDR1 LNHDA, CDR2 SQIVND (reference sequence). The CDR3 protein is CASSRTSGGPYNEQFF. The CDR3 region has the DNA TGTGCCAGTAGCCGGACTAGCGGGGGGCCCTACAATGAGCAGTTCTTC.

V and J are TRBV28 and TRBJ1-2, with D hard to call. There are 14 residues in the CDR3. The germline CDR1 and CDR2 sequences are MDHEN and SYDVKM. V dropped 9 bases and J dropped 5 bases, with 19 bases sitting between them. The CDR3, as DNA: TGTGCCAGTGACGCGGCGCGCAAACCGTATGGCTACACCTTC. Its protein product is CASDAARKPYGYTF.

The V gene is TRBV6-4, the J gene TRBJ2-7, with D perhaps matching TRBD2 (5 bases). This CDR3 contains 13 residues. Germline lookup yields CDR1 MRHNA and CDR2 SNTAGT. V lost 7 bases to trimming and J lost 3 bases, with 13 bases between them. The CDR3 sequence: CASTLGERYEQYF. DNA of the CDR3: TGTGCCAGCACCCTCGGGGAGCGCTACGAGCAGTACTTC.

Only a few counts were recorded for this clone. This chain uses TRBV5-1 with TRBJ2-1; TRBD1 is a possible D gene (5 bases). With 3 bases removed from V and 5 bases from J, the gap between germline ends came to 12 bases. The germline gives CDR1 SGHRS, CDR2 YFSETQ. The length of the CDR3 is 14 residues. The CDR3 region is CASSWGDTHNEQFF. For the CDR3, the DNA is TGCGCCAGCAGCTGGGGCGACACGCACAATGAGCAGTTCTTC.

In its sample, this clone was seen many times. This rearrangement joins TRBV28 to TRBJ2-7, with D possibly matching TRBD1 (6 bases). This CDR3 region has 15 residues. The germline CDR1 and CDR2 sequences are MDHEN and SYDVKM. With 2 bases removed from V and 5 bases from J, the gap between germline ends came to 16 bases. The CDR3 loop reads CASSLPRQVCHEQYV. In DNA form, the CDR3 reads TGTGCCAGCAGTTTACCCCGACAGGTTTGCCACGAGCAGTACGTC.

The chain links TRBV19 to TRBJ1-6, with 7 bases identical to TRBD1. The CDR3 is 16 residues long. The germline gives CDR1 LNHDA, CDR2 SQIVND (reference sequence). Trimming took 2 bases from V and 8 from J; bases not matched to a gene: 9. CDR3 in DNA: TGTGCCAGTAGTATAAGAACCCGGGACAGCGATTCACCCCTCCACTTT. This codes for CASSIRTRDSDSPLHF.

CDR3: CASSFMGRGYYGYTF. CDR3 sequence (DNA): TGTGCCAGCAGCTTTATGGGCAGGGGGTACTATGGCTACACCTTC. V and J are TRBV5-4 and TRBJ1-2; 7 bases are a match to TRBD1. V lost 2 bases, J lost 3 bases, and 7 bases stayed unmatched. The germline V gene encodes CDR1 SGHNT and CDR2 YYREEE (reference sequence). The CDR3 is 15 amino acids.

The rearrangement uses TRBV11-2 and TRBJ2-7; TRBD2 is a possible D gene (6 bases). V was cut by 5 bases and J by 5 bases, with 25 bases left in between. Germline CDR1 is SGHAT and CDR2 is FQNNGV. The CDR3 covers 17 residues. CDR3 DNA sequence: TGTGCCAGCAGCCCAGGACGTCCCCGGAGGGTCAGGGACGAGCAGTACTTC. Its translation: CASSPGRPRRVRDEQYF. The complete variable domain, with remaining parts taken from reference TRBV11-2 and TRBJ2-7, reads EAGVAQSPRYKIIEKRQSVAFWCNPISGHATLYWYQQILGQGPKLLIQFQNNGVVDDSQLPKDRFSAERLKGVDSTLKIQPAKLEDSAVYLCASSPGRPRRVRDEQYFGPGTRLTVT.

The chain recombines TRBV10-3 with TRBJ1-2, with D unresolved. The CDR3 length is 13 residues. From germline, CDR1 is ENHRY and CDR2 SYGVKD. Trimming stripped 5 bases from V and 5 bases from J, with 12 bases between. The CDR3 nucleotides are TGTGCCATCAGTCGGGAGCCAACTTATGGCTACACCTTC. This sequence encodes CAISREPTYGYTF.

J is TRBJ1-1 and V is TRBV5-5, with D possibly being TRBD1 (6 bases). Germline V gene lookup returns CDR1 SGHKS and CDR2 YYEKEE (reference sequence). The CDR3 length is 14 residues. V was shortened by 1 base and J by 8 bases, with 15 bases between the two germline ends. The CDR3 loop reads CASSLRGGGAEAFF. The DNA of the CDR3 is TGTGCCAGCAGCTTGAGGGGCGGGGGGGCCGAAGCTTTCTTT.

The chain recombines TRBV3-1 (or the pseudogene TRBV3-2) with TRBJ1-6; 8 nucleotides agree with TRBD1. The CDR3 length is 13 residues. The J segment lost 7 bases and the V segment lost 6 bases, leaving 2 bases of the junction unmatched. Germline V gene sequence: CDR1 LGHDT, CDR2 YNNKEL (reference sequence). CDR3 amino acids: CASRDRGNSPLHF. DNA of the CDR3: TGTGCCAGCAGAGACAGGGGAAATTCACCCCTCCACTTT.

This CDR3 reads CASSAANYGYTF. CDR3 in DNA: TGTGCCAGCAGTGCAGCTAACTATGGCTACACCTTC. The chain combines TRBV12-3 or TRBV12-4 with TRBJ1-2; D gene uncertain. The CDR3 extends over 12 amino acids. Trimming removed 5 bases at V and 0 bases at J, with 4 bases between.

This sequence joins TRBV7-8 and TRBJ2-1; 7 nucleotides agree with TRBD1. The germline CDR1 and CDR2 sequences are SGHVS and FQNEAQ. V dropped 3 bases and J dropped 0; count of bases not matched to a gene: 8. The CDR3 is 17 amino acids. As DNA, the CDR3 is TGTGCCAGCAGCTTGGGCCTACAGGGGAGCTCCTACAATGAGCAGTTCTTC. This translates into CASSLGLQGSSYNEQFF. The variable domain in full, with the rest retrieved from reference TRBV7-8 and TRBJ2-1, is GAGVSQSPRYKVAKRGQDVALRCDPISGHVSLFWYQQALGQGPEFLTYFQNEAQLDKSGLPSDRFFAERPEGSVSTLKIQRTQQEDSAVYLCASSLGLQGSSYNEQFFGPGTRLTVL.

The rearrangement joins TRBV2 to TRBJ1-1; D gene uncertain. Deletions cut 4 bases from V and 4 bases from J, with 13 bases between. The CDR3 covers 14 residues. CDR1 and CDR2 (germline): SNHLY, FYNNEI. CDR3 sequence reads: CASSGRAEGTEAFF. In nucleotides, the CDR3 is TGTGCCAGCAGTGGCCGGGCCGAGGGCACTGAAGCTTTCTTT.

The chain combines TRBV11-2 with TRBJ1-6, with a tentative D call TRBD1 (5 bases). Between the trimmed V and J ends, which lost 0 bases and 7 bases, there was a span of 16 bases. The CDR3 contains 17 residues. Germline V gene sequence: CDR1 SGHAT, CDR2 FQNNGV. The CDR3 reads CASSLDSGTSLNSPLHF. CDR3 coding DNA: TGTGCCAGCAGCTTAGATAGCGGGACGTCCCTGAATTCACCCCTCCACTTT.

The V gene is TRBV19, the J gene TRBJ1-2; D not resolved. The CDR3 is 15 amino acids. Trimming took 5 bases from V and 6 from J, leaving 19 bases between them. The V gene's germline CDR1 is LNHDA and CDR2 SQIVND (reference sequence). CDR3 residues: CASSSIERGADGYTF. DNA of the CDR3: TGTGCCAGTAGTTCAATAGAGCGAGGAGCGGATGGCTACACCTTC.

The chain is built from TRBV7-3 and TRBJ2-1; 15 bases are a match to TRBD2. CDR3 size: 18 residues. The J segment lost 5 bases and the V segment lost 4 bases, leaving 9 bases of the junction unmatched. Germline CDR1 and CDR2: SGHTA and FQGTGA. The CDR3 sequence is CASSSGTSGRKRNNEQFF. CDR3 sequence (DNA): TGTGCCAGCAGCTCCGGGACTAGCGGGAGGAAACGGAACAATGAGCAGTTCTTC.

This rearrangement joins TRBV4-1 to TRBJ1-1; 8 bases map to TRBD1. CDR3 length: 14 amino acids. V shed 2 bases, J shed 5 bases, and the junction held 4 bases outside the gene matches. Looked up from germline, CDR1 is MGHRA and CDR2 is YSYEKL. CDR3 in amino acids: CASSQRTGGTEAFF. DNA for the CDR3: TGCGCCAGCAGCCAACGAACAGGGGGTACTGAAGCTTTCTTT.

For this clone: Other DNA variants within this sample encode the same CDR3. The rearrangement joins TRBV19 to TRBJ1-5, with 7 nucleotides matching TRBD1. The CDR3 sequence is 13 residues long. Germline-derived CDR1 and CDR2 are LNHDA and SQIVND (reference sequence). Trimming cost V 5 bases and J 7 bases; bases outside gene matches: 5. This chain's CDR3 is CASSPDRDQPQHF. CDR3 DNA sequence: TGTGCCAGTAGTCCCGACAGGGACCAGCCCCAGCATTTT.

The table lists this clone with a count of one. This chain connects TRBV19 to TRBJ1-1; 8 nucleotides agree with TRBD1. From germline, CDR1 is LNHDA and CDR2 SQIVND (reference sequence). Losses at the gene ends were 4 bases for V and 1 base for J; bases not matched to a gene: 2. The length of the CDR3 is 14 residues. The CDR3 DNA sequence: TGTGCCAGTAGTACACAGGGGGGGAACACTGAAGCTTTCTTT. As protein: CASSTQGGNTEAFF.

As DNA, the CDR3 is TGTGCCAGCAGTTCGAATAGCGGGAGTCGCGGGGCCGGGGAGCTGTTTTTT. Translation gives CASSSNSGSRGAGELFF. V and J are TRBV28 and TRBJ2-2, with TRBD2 matching over 9 bases. Germline trimming cut 4 bases from V and 6 bases from J; bases unmatched to any gene: 12. The CDR3 runs to 17 residues. Germline assignment: CDR1 MDHEN and CDR2 SYDVKM.

V usage is TRBV5-5 and J usage is TRBJ1-4, with 7 bases matching TRBD1. V shed 0 bases, J shed 10 bases, and the junction held 9 bases outside the gene matches. This CDR3 comprises 15 residues. CDR1 and CDR2 from the germline V gene are SGHKS and YYEKEE (reference sequence). In DNA form, the CDR3 reads TGTGCCAGCAGCTTGGTAGGGACAGACCAGGGAAAACTGTTTTTT. Translating it yields CASSLVGTDQGKLFF.

The chain uses TRBV6-1 and TRBJ1-1; no clear D. CDR3 length: 13 residues. The V gene lost 2 bases and the J gene lost 2 bases, with 6 bases spanning the gap. Germline loops: CDR1 MNHNS, CDR2 SASEGT. CDR3 sequence (DNA): TGTGCCAGCAGTGAAACAGCTAACACTGAAGCTTTCTTT. It codes for CASSETANTEAFF.

Notes on this clone: One end of the junction is discordant with germline, which a read error may explain. Other nucleotide sequences in the sample specify the same CDR3. The chain recombines TRBV7-3 with TRBJ2-2; D possibly corresponds to TRBD1 (6 bases). CDR3 length: 17 residues. Germline values: CDR1 SGHTA, CDR2 FQGTGA. Written as DNA, the CDR3 is TGTGCCAGTAGCTTAAATCCGGCAGGGGACCACACCGGGGAGCTGTTTTTT. Encoded protein: CASSLNPAGDHTGELFF.

This clone was detected a few times. The chain joins TRBV3-1 (or the pseudogene TRBV3-2) to TRBJ1-1; the match to TRBD1 covers 7 bases. V lost 3 bases and J lost 10; bases outside the gene matches: 5. CDR1 and CDR2 from the germline V gene are LGHDT and YNNKEL (reference sequence). There are 12 residues in the CDR3. CDR3 nucleotides: TGTGCCAGCAGCCAGGAGACAGGGTTAGCTTTCTTT. This sequence encodes CASSQETGLAFF.

The count of this clone is one. The gene calls are TRBV6-2 or TRBV6-3 and TRBJ2-7, with 12 bases fitting TRBD2. There are 15 residues in the CDR3. After removal of 6 bases from V and 6 bases from J, the junction contained 9 bases not matched to a gene. Germline loops: CDR1 MNHEY, CDR2 SVGEGT. The CDR3 sequence: CASSLTSGSFGEQYF. The CDR3, as DNA: TGTGCCAGCAGCTTGACTAGCGGGAGCTTTGGCGAGCAGTACTTC.

This chain uses TRBV5-4 with TRBJ1-2; D unresolved. Germline V gene lookup returns CDR1 SGHNT and CDR2 YYREEE (reference sequence). This CDR3 contains 13 residues. V lost 2 bases and J 5 bases, leaving 10 bases between the germline ends. The CDR3, as DNA: TGTGCCAGCAGCTTTCCGGGGATTTATGGCTACACCTTC. Protein sequence: CASSFPGIYGYTF.

V usage is TRBV6-2 or TRBV6-3 and J usage is TRBJ2-7, with 8 bases that match TRBD1. CDR3 size: 14 residues. Germline V CDR1 and CDR2: MNHEY, SVGEGT. Trimming removed 0 bases from V and 3 bases from J; junction bases left unmatched: 1. CDR3 sequence (DNA): TGTGCCAGCAGTTACTCGGACAGGGACTACGAGCAGTACGTC. This encodes CASSYSDRDYEQYV.